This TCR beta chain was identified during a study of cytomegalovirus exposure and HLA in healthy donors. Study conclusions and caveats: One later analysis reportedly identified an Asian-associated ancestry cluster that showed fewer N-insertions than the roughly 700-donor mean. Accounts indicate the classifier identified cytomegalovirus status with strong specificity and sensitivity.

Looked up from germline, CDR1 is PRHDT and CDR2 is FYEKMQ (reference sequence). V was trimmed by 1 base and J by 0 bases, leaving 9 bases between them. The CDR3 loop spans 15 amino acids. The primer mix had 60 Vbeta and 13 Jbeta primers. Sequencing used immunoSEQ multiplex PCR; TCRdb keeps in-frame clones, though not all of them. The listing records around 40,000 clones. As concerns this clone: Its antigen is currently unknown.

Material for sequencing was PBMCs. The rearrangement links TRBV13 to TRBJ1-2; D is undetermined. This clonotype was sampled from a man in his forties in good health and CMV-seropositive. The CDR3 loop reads CASSLDVTANYGYTF. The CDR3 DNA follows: TGTGCCAGCAGCTTAGACGTCACAGCTAACTATGGCTACACCTTC. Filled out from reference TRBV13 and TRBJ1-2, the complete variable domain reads AAGVIQSPRHLIKEKRETATLKCYPIPRHDTVYWYQQGPGQDPQFLISFYEKMQSDKGSIPDRFSAQQFSDYHSELNMSSLELGDSALYFCASSLDVTANYGYTFGSGTRLTVV.